This TCR beta chain is from a study of beta chain features in type 1 diabetes. Study conclusions and caveats: For Type 1 diabetes patients, all four CD4+ subsets carried TCRB CDR3s that were moderately but significantly shorter. In type 1 diabetes patients, VDJ junctions had fewer insertions; deletions at these junctions were more frequent. The naive, central memory and Treg TCRB repertoires looked more alike in patients than they did in healthy donors.

The germline CDR1 and CDR2 sequences are SEHNR and FQNEAQ (reference sequence). Trimming cost V 1 base and J 7 bases, with 8 bases left between them. The CDR3 runs to 13 residues. As every portion of the isolated RNA was reverse transcribed, the sequencing read expressed TCRB transcripts. Reads from naive, central memory and regulatory T cell samples averaged roughly 3.6 million. Libraries were prepared by immunoSEQ multiplex PCR; TCRdb keeps only in-frame clonotypes and omits some of them. The sample carries about 340,000 clones, roughly a tenth recorded once. This clone was seen a handful of times. Antigen specificity is unknown.

This chain connects TRBV7-9 to TRBJ2-1; unclear D gene. The clonotype comes from a young man with type 1 diabetes. Sequencing input: central memory CD4+ T cells from blood. The chain's CDR3 is CASSLGMGNEQFF. DNA for the CDR3: TGTGCCAGCAGCTTAGGGATGGGGAATGAGCAGTTCTTC. The full variable domain, in which reference TRBV7-9 and TRBJ2-1 provide the parts outside the CDR3, is DTGVSQNPRHKITKRGQNVTFRCDPISEHNRLYWYRQTLGQGPEFLTYFQNEAQLEKSRLLSDRFSAERPKGSFSTLEIQRTEQGDSAMYLCASSLGMGNEQFFGPGTRLTVL.